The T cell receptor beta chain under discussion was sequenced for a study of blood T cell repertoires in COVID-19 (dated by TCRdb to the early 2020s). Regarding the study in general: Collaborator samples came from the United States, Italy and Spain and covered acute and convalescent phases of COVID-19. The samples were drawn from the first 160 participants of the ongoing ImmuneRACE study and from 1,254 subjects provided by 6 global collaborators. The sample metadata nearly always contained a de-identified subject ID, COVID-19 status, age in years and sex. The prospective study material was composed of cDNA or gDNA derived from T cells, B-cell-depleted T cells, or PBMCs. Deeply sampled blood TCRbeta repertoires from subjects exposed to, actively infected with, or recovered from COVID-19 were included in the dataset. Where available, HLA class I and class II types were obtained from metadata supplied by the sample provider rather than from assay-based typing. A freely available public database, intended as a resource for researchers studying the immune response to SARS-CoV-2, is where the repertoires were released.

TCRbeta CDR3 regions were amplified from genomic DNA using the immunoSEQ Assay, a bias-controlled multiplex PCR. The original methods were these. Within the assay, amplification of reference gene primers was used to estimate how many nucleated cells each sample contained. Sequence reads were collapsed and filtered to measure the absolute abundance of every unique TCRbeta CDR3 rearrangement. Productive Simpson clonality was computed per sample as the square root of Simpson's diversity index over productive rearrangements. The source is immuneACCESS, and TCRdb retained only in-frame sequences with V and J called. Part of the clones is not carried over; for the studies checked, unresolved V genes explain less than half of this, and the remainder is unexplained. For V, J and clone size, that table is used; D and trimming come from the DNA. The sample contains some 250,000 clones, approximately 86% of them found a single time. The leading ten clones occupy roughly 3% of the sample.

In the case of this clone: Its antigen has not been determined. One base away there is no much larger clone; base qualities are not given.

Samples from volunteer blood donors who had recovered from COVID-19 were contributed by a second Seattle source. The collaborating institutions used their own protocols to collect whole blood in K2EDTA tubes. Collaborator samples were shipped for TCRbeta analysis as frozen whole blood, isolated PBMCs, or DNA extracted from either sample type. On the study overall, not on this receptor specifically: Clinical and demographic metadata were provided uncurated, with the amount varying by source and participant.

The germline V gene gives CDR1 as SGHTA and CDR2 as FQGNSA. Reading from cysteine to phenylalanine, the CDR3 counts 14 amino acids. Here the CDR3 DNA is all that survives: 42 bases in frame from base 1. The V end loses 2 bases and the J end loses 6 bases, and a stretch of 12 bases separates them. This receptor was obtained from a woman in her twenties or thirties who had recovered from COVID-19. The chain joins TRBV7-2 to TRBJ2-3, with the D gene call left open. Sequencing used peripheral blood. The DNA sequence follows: TGTGCCAGCAGCTTAAACTCCGTCCCGGATACGCAGTATTTT. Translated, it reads CASSLNSVPDTQYF.